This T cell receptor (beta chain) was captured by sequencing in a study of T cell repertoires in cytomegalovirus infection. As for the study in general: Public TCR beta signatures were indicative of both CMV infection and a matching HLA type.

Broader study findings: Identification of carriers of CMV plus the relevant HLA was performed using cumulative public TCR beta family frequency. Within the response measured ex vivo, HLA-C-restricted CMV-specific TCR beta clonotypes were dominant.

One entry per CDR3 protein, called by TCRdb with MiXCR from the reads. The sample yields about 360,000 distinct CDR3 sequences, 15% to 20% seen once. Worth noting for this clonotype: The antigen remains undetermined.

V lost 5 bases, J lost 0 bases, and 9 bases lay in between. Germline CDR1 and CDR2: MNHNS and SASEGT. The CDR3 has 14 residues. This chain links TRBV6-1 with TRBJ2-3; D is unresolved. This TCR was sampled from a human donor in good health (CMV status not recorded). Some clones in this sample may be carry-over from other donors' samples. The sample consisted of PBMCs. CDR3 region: CASSFPDSTDTQYF. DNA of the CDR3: TGTGCCAGCAGTTTCCCAGACAGCACAGATACGCAGTATTTT.